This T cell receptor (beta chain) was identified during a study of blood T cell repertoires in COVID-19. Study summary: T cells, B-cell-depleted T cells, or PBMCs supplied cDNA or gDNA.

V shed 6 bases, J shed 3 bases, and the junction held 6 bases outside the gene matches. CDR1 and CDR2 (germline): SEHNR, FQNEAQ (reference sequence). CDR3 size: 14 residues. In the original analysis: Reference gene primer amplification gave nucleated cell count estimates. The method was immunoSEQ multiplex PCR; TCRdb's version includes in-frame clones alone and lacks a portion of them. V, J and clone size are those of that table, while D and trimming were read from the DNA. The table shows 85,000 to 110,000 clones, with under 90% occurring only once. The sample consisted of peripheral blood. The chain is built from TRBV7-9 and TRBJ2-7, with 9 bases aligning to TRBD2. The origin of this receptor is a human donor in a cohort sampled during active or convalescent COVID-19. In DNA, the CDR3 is TGTGCCAGCAGTCTGACTAGCGGTTACTACGAGCAGTACTTC. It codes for CASSLTSGYYEQYF.